This T cell receptor beta chain was found in a study of T cell responses to AZD1222 COVID-19 vaccine. From germline, CDR1 is SGDLS and CDR2 YYNGEE. The CDR3 contains 15 residues. Trimming pared 2 bases from V and 2 bases from J, leaving 14 bases between. TCRdb's copy holds only in-frame clones and misses some; the assay was immunoSEQ multiplex PCR. The sample holds tens of thousands of clones, under 95% seen once. The study, taken as a whole, reports: Baseline seropositivity characterized only six AZD1222 recipients.

In the case of this clone: Its antigen is as yet unknown.

The TCR originated in an adult in good health. The sample was peripheral blood, taken on day 0 of MenACWY control vaccination. The chain carries TRBV9 and TRBJ2-7; D may match TRBD1 or TRBD2 (5 bases each). The CDR3 spells CASSVALDSAYEQYF. The CDR3 DNA reads as TGTGCCAGCAGCGTCGCACTAGACAGTGCCTACGAGCAGTACTTC.